A selection of T cell receptor beta chains follows, all from one sample in a study of blood T cells in healthy people across ages. TCRdb recomputed calls from the 5' RACE reads with MiXCR, one row per CDR3 protein. In the table there are about 1.6 million distinct CDR3 sequences, 30% to 35% of which are singletons. Sequencing input: blood. These receptors all stem from a woman aged 25-40 years in good health. The CDR3 runs from the conserved cysteine through the conserved F or W. D genes are given only for firm matches. Clone size appears in some rows only: once, few, many, or a class for an expanded clone.

CDR3 DNA	CDR3 protein	V gene	D gene	clone size	J gene
TGCAGCGTTTTAATACAGGGAGGATGGGGCTACACCTTC	CSVLIQGGWGYTF	TRBV29-1	.	once	TRBJ1-2
TGTGCCAGCAGTTTCTACTACGATCAGCCCCAGCATTTT	CASSFYYDQPQHF	TRBV27	.	.	TRBJ1-5
TGCAGTGCCCCAGACAGGGGGTCGGACTCACCCCCCCACTTT	CSAPDRGSDSPPHF	TRBV20-1	TRBD1	once	TRBJ1-6
TGCAGCGTTACGGAGGGCGCCTATGGCTACACCTTC	CSVTEGAYGYTF	TRBV29-1	.	few	TRBJ1-2
TGCGCCATTCCCGGACTAGCGGGGGGCCCCCTCACAGATACGCAGTATTTT	CAIPGLAGGPLTDTQYF	TRBV10-1	TRBD2	.	TRBJ2-3
TGTGCAAGTCGCCCCCGGACCCAGCAGCCCCAGCATTTT	CASRPRTQQPQHF	TRBV12-2	.	.	TRBJ1-5
TGTGCCAGCAGCGTAGGTGGAGTAATCAACACTGAAGCTTTCTTT	CASSVGGVINTEAFF	TRBV9	.	few	TRBJ1-1
TGCGCCAGCAGCTCACTCTCCGGGACTAGCGGGAATAATGCAGATACGCAGTATTTT	CASSSLSGTSGNNADTQYF	TRBV5-1	TRBD2	few	TRBJ2-3
TGTGTCAGCAGGGGATCGAACACCGGGGAGCTGTTTTTT	CVSRGSNTGELFF	TRBV28	.	.	TRBJ2-2
TGTGCCAGCAGCTTAGACGGTGGGACTAGCGGCTACAATGAGCAGTTCTTC	CASSLDGGTSGYNEQFF	TRBV13	TRBD2	few	TRBJ2-1
TGCAGTGCTTCGGGACATCCAGAGGAGGGCCACACCTTC	CSASGHPEEGHTF	TRBV20-1	.	few	TRBJ1-2
TGCGCCAGCAGCTTGCGGCCAGAATCACACAATGAGCAGTTCTTC	CASSLRPESHNEQFF	TRBV5-1	.	few	TRBJ2-1
TGTGCCAGCAGCCCCCTCAGGGGGGTGCAAGAGACCCAGTACTTC	CASSPLRGVQETQYF	TRBV9	.	few	TRBJ2-5
TGTGCCAGCAGCTCCTGGGCGGAGAGCTGCGAGCAGTACTTC	CASSSWAESCEQYF	TRBV11-1	.	.	TRBJ2-7
TGTGCCAGCAGCCCAACCGAGCTGAACACTGAAGCTTTCTTT	CASSPTELNTEAFF	TRBV9	.	.	TRBJ1-1
TGTGCCAGCAGTGAAGCGCCCCTAGCTATAAATGAGCAGTTCTTC	CASSEAPLAINEQFF	TRBV2	.	.	TRBJ2-1
TGTGCCAACTGCCGGGACAGGGGGGAGACCCAGTACTTC	CANCRDRGETQYF	TRBV6-4	TRBD1	few	TRBJ2-5
TGTGCCAGCAGCGTAGCGGGAGGGCAAGAGACCCAGTACTTC	CASSVAGGQETQYF	TRBV9	TRBD2	many	TRBJ2-5
TGTGCCAGCAGCACCGACAGGCGAACTAATGAAAAACTGTTTTTT	CASSTDRRTNEKLFF	TRBV21-1	.	few	TRBJ1-4
TGTGCCAGCACTGACTTGGACGGAGAGACCCAGTACTTC	CASTDLDGETQYF	TRBV2	.	few	TRBJ2-5